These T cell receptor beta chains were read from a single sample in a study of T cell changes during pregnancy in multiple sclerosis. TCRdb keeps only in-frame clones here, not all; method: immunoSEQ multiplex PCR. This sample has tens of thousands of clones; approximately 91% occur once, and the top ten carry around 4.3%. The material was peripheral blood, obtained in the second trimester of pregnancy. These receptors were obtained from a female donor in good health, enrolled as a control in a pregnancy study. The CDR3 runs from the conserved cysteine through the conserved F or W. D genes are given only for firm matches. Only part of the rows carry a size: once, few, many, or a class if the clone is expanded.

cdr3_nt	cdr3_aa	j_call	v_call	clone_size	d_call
TGTGCCAGTAGTTATCGGGGAGGCAGTGGCTACACCTTC	CASSYRGGSGYTF	TRBJ1-2	TRBV19	.	.
TGCGCCAGCAGCCCGTCCGGGACAGGGGTCCAAAAAACTAGCGGAGGTATGCAGTATTTT	CASSPSGTGVQKTSGGMQYF	TRBJ2-3	TRBV5-1	.	TRBD1
TGTGCCAGCAACGGGCGGGGCTCCTCCTACGAGCAGTACTTC	CASNGRGSSYEQYF	TRBJ2-7	TRBV2	.	.
TGCAGCGTTGTTCGCGGAGCGGACGAGCAGTACTTC	CSVVRGADEQYF	TRBJ2-7	TRBV29-1	.	.
TGTGCCACTAGAGGGAGAGATACGCAGTATTTT	CATRGRDTQYF	TRBJ2-3	TRBV6-5	.	.
TGTGCCAGCAGGTTCGGGACAGCCTACAATGAGCAGTTCTTC	CASRFGTAYNEQFF	TRBJ2-1	TRBV28	.	TRBD1
TGTGCCAGCAGCTCTTATCTGGGACAGGGCACCGGGGAGCTGTTTTTT	CASSSYLGQGTGELFF	TRBJ2-2	TRBV11-3	.	TRBD1
TGTGCCAGCAGTGAAGAGGGGAGGGGTATTCAGCCCCAGCATTTT	CASSEEGRGIQPQHF	TRBJ1-5	TRBV2	.	.
TGTGCCAGTAGTGCTCAGACAGGGATCAATCAGCCCCAGCATTTT	CASSAQTGINQPQHF	TRBJ1-5	TRBV19	once	TRBD1
TGTGCCAGCAGCCCGGGGGGCCCGAGCTCTGGAAACACCATATATTTT	CASSPGGPSSGNTIYF	TRBJ1-3	TRBV5-6	.	.
TGTGCCAGCAGCTTGCGGTGGGAGACGGACACCATATATTTT	CASSLRWETDTIYF	TRBJ1-3	TRBV11-2	.	.
TGCGCCAGCAGCCTAGACAGGGGTAATGGCTACACCTTC	CASSLDRGNGYTF	TRBJ1-2	TRBV4-3	.	TRBD1
TGTGCCATCAGTGAGGAAGCTACGGCGGATGGCTACACCTTC	CAISEEATADGYTF	TRBJ1-2	TRBV10-3	.	.
TGTGCCAGCAGGACTCGAAGCTCCCCCGAGCAGTACTTC	CASRTRSSPEQYF	TRBJ2-7	TRBV2	.	.
TGCAGCGTTGGCGGGATTTTCGAGCAGTACTTC	CSVGGIFEQYF	TRBJ2-7	TRBV29-1	medium-sized	.
TGTGCCAGCAGTGAGGGTAGCGGGGGTCAAGAGACCCAGTACTTC	CASSEGSGGQETQYF	TRBJ2-5	TRBV6-4	.	TRBD2
TGTGCCAGCAGTCCTGGACACCCTTACGAGCAGTACTTC	CASSPGHPYEQYF	TRBJ2-7	TRBV6-5	.	.
TGTGCCAGCAGCTTAGGAATGCTAGCGGGGGCCCAAGAGACCCAGTACTTC	CASSLGMLAGAQETQYF	TRBJ2-5	TRBV7-2	once	TRBD2
TGTGCCAGCAGTTATCAGGTTAACTATGGCTACACCTTC	CASSYQVNYGYTF	TRBJ1-2	TRBV27	.	.
TGTGCCAGCAGCCGACAGGGAAAGACTTCACCCCTCCACTTT	CASSRQGKTSPLHF	TRBJ1-6	TRBV6-5	.	TRBD1
TGTGCCAGCAATAGCAACTATGGCTACACCTTC	CASNSNYGYTF	TRBJ1-2	TRBV9	.	.
TGTGCCAGCAGTAAAGTCGGCGTAGGGACAGGTTATAGCAATCAGCCCCAGCATTTT	CASSKVGVGTGYSNQPQHF	TRBJ1-5	TRBV28	.	TRBD1
TGTGCCATCAGTGAGAGGGGGGAGCAGTTCTTC	CAISERGEQFF	TRBJ2-1	TRBV10-3	.	.
TGCGCCAGCAGTCGGGGGTGGGGACCCTACAATGAGCAGTTCTTC	CASSRGWGPYNEQFF	TRBJ2-1	TRBV4-3	.	.
TGTGCCAGCAGCCAACCAGGGGCGGGCTATGGCTACACCTTC	CASSQPGAGYGYTF	TRBJ1-2	TRBV14	once	.
TGCGCCAGCAGCCCCGGGGGACTAGCGGGGACCTACGAGCAGTACTTC	CASSPGGLAGTYEQYF	TRBJ2-7	TRBV4-3	once	TRBD2
TGTGCCAGCAGCGAGGGGACTATCCCTTTCCAAGAGACCCAGTACTTC	CASSEGTIPFQETQYF	TRBJ2-5	TRBV9	.	TRBD2
TGTGCCAGTAGTATCTCCGGGGGTAACTATGGCTACACCTTC	CASSISGGNYGYTF	TRBJ1-2	TRBV19	.	.
TGTGCCAGTAGTATAGCAGGGTGGACCGGGGAGCTGTTTTTT	CASSIAGWTGELFF	TRBJ2-2	TRBV19	.	.
TGCAGCGTCGGTCCCCGGGGGAGCAATGAGCAGTTCTTC	CSVGPRGSNEQFF	TRBJ2-1	TRBV29-1	.	.
TGTGCCAGCAGCTTAGCTAGCGGGAGAAACGAGCAGTACTTC	CASSLASGRNEQYF	TRBJ2-7	TRBV11-2	.	TRBD2
TGTGCCAGCAGCCTCCTCCGGGAGACTGGAAACACCATATATTTT	CASSLLRETGNTIYF	TRBJ1-3	TRBV7-6	.	.
TGTGCCAGCAGCGTAGCCGGGACAGGCCCCACCGGGGAGCTGTTTTTT	CASSVAGTGPTGELFF	TRBJ2-2	TRBV9	once	TRBD1
TGTGCCAGCAGCTTACGTCGGGACAGGGGCTACGAGCAGTACTTC	CASSLRRDRGYEQYF	TRBJ2-7	TRBV7-8	.	TRBD1
TGTGCCAGCAGCAGCAAGCGGGGGGGGCCCTATGAGCAGTTCTTC	CASSSKRGGPYEQFF	TRBJ2-1	TRBV7-8	.	TRBD2
TGTGCCAGCAGTTACGGGGATGGGAGGGGGCAGCCCCAGCATTTT	CASSYGDGRGQPQHF	TRBJ1-5	TRBV6-6	.	.
TGTGCCAGCAGCTCTTTAACAGGGACCGGGGAGCTGTTTTTT	CASSSLTGTGELFF	TRBJ2-2	TRBV7-9	.	.
TGTGCCAGCAGCGTATCTGGCGGGGCTGGGGAGACCCAGTACTTC	CASSVSGGAGETQYF	TRBJ2-5	TRBV9	.	.
TGTGCCAGTAGGACTGGACTAGCGGGAGGCAACGAGCAGTACTTC	CASRTGLAGGNEQYF	TRBJ2-7	TRBV2	.	TRBD2
TGTGCCAGCAGTTTATGGCGGAGCACAGATACGCAGTATTTT	CASSLWRSTDTQYF	TRBJ2-3	TRBV27	.	.
TGCGCCAGCAGCTTAGTATTAACGACAGGGGGCAAAGCCGGGGAGCTGTTTTTT	CASSLVLTTGGKAGELFF	TRBJ2-2	TRBV5-1	.	TRBD1